This TCR beta chain was sequenced during a study of shared clonotypes between healthy human individuals. Overall study results and limits: All-four-donor shared clonotypes had higher generation probabilities than non-shared clonotypes did.

V shed 4 bases and J 4 bases; nucleotides not matched to a gene: 11. The germline V gene has CDR1 SGHNT and CDR2 YYREEE (reference sequence). This CDR3 has 16 amino acids. Terminally differentiated effector memory CD45RA+ cells were excluded by CCR7 positive selection of CD45RO-negative cells. Using immunoSEQ multiplex PCR, the repertoire was profiled, and TCRdb retains in-frame clones only, with some absent. The repertoire holds about 800,000 clones, with 90% to 98% as singletons. As concerns this clone: Its cognate antigen is unknown.

The sequencing sample was made of naive CD8+ T cells sorted from blood. This receptor was identified in a man aged 30 to 39 in good health. The chain links TRBV5-4 to TRBJ2-7; 10 bases align to TRBD2. CDR3: CASSETSSGSGYEQYF. Here the CDR3 DNA reads TGTGCCAGCAGCGAAACCTCTAGCGGGAGTGGGTACGAGCAGTACTTC.